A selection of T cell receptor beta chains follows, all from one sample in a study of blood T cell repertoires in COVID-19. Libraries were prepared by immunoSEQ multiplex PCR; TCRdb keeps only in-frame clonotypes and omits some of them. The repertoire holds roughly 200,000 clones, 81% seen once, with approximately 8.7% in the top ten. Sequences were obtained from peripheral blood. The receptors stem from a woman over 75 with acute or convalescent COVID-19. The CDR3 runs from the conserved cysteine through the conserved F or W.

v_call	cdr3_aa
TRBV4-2	CASSQDYSGTSVRETQYF
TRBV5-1	CASSLLTGNTGELFF
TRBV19	CASGEISNYGYTF
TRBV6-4	CASSPGQGAEQFF
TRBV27	CASSSQGETQYF
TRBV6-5	CASMDWGVRAYEQYF
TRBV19	CASSISARDEQFF
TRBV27	CASTPRGLGANGYTF
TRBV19	CASSSREYSPLHF
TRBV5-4	CASSSRGSGNTIYF
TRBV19	CASSPIDRGDSPLHF
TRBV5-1	CASSSHYNEQFF
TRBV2	CASSVGPGEQYF
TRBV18	CASSPRSAGPEKLFF
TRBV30	CAWLQGASQYF
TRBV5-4	CASSPRTSGRAETQYF
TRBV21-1	CASTETPPDCQDTQYF
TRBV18	CASSPVGGGGNNQPQHF